This entry lists 10 T cell receptor beta chains sequenced from one sample in a study of cytomegalovirus exposure and HLA in healthy donors. PCR employed 60 Vbeta and 13 Jbeta primers. The data were produced by immunoSEQ multiplex PCR, yet TCRdb's version contains in-frame clones alone and is incomplete. This table holds about 130,000 clones, around three quarters found once. Sequencing was carried out using PBMCs. These receptors all come from a man aged 35 to 55 in good health and CMV-seropositive.

This chain joins TRBV9 and TRBJ2-7, with a tentative D call TRBD2 (6 bases). Germline CDR1 and CDR2: SGDLS and YYNGEE. Trimming shortened V by 0 bases and J by 3 bases, and 10 bases separated the two germline ends. The CDR3 consists of 14 residues. The CDR3 DNA sequence: TGTGCCAGCAGCGTAGAGGACGGGGGCTACGAGCAGTACTTC. Amino acids: CASSVEDGGYEQYF.

V gene TRBV30 combines with J gene TRBJ2-1; D possibly corresponds to TRBD1 (6 bases). The CDR3 covers 13 residues. Germline CDR1 GTSNPN, CDR2 SVGIG (reference sequence). The V end lost 3 bases, the J end lost 7 bases, and 13 bases lay between the germline ends. CDR3 amino acids: CAWRRQDFNEQFF. The CDR3 coding sequence is TGTGCCTGGAGGAGACAGGACTTTAATGAGCAGTTCTTC.

The rearrangement joins TRBV5-4 to TRBJ2-3, with unresolved D. V was clipped by 2 bases and J by 2 bases, with 6 bases between them. Germline V CDR1 and CDR2: SGHNT, YYREEE (reference sequence). This CDR3 region has 13 residues. CDR3 residues: CASSFEPTDTQYF. In DNA form, the CDR3 reads TGTGCCAGCAGCTTTGAGCCCACAGATACGCAGTATTTT.

The chain joins TRBV4-1 to TRBJ2-7, with TRBD2 as a possible D gene (6 bases). CDR3 length: 16 residues. V was pared by 4 bases and J by 2 bases, with 18 bases between. Germline values: CDR1 MGHRA, CDR2 YSYEKL. The CDR3 reads CASSRTTGLFTYEQYF. DNA of the CDR3: TGCGCCAGCAGCCGTACTACAGGACTATTTACCTACGAGCAGTACTTC.

The chain recombines TRBV28 with TRBJ1-2, with TRBD1 matching over 8 bases. Losses at the gene ends were 7 bases for V and 2 bases for J; bases not matched to a gene: 3. This CDR3 spans 13 amino acids. The germline V gene has CDR1 MDHEN and CDR2 SYDVKM. CDR3 loop: CASKPGGNYGYTF. DNA for the CDR3: TGTGCCAGCAAACCAGGGGGCAACTATGGCTACACCTTC.

This sequence joins TRBV27 and TRBJ2-7; TRBD1 matches at 7 bases. The ends lost 7 bases at V and 1 base at J; junction bases unmatched: 7. Germline loops: CDR1 MNHEY, CDR2 SMNVEV (reference sequence). This CDR3 spans 14 amino acids. This CDR3 is CASILPGQSYEQYF. CDR3 sequence (DNA): TGTGCCAGCATACTACCGGGACAGTCCTACGAGCAGTACTTC.

The rearrangement uses TRBV5-1 and TRBJ1-2; the D is unclear. Germline V gene sequence: CDR1 SGHRS, CDR2 YFSETQ. With 0 bases removed from V and 1 base from J, the gap between germline ends came to 7 bases. The CDR3 length is 14 residues. This chain's CDR3 is CASSLDGSNYGYTF. CDR3 DNA: TGCGCCAGCAGCTTGGATGGGAGTAACTATGGCTACACCTTC.

This chain connects TRBV7-9 to TRBJ1-2; D is ambiguous. The CDR3 spans 14 residues. The V gene lost 6 bases and the J gene lost 6 bases, with 17 bases spanning the gap. Germline V lookup: CDR1 SEHNR, CDR2 FQNEAQ (reference sequence). The CDR3 DNA sequence: TGTGCCAGCAGGTCGGGAGTACCCCTCCATGGCTACACCTTC. This sequence encodes CASRSGVPLHGYTF.

The V gene is TRBV10-1, the J gene TRBJ2-5; no firm D call. The CDR3 extends over 15 amino acids. Germline CDR1 WNHNN, CDR2 SYGVQD (reference sequence). V was pared by 10 bases and J by 2 bases, with 20 bases between. CDR3 sequence reads: CATPRSGAIQETQYF. The CDR3 DNA follows: TGCGCCACCCCCCGCTCCGGAGCAATTCAAGAGACCCAGTACTTC.

J is TRBJ1-4 and V is TRBV5-1; D is unclear. Trimming cost V 0 bases and J 3 bases, with 6 bases left between them. The length of the CDR3 is 14 residues. Germline loops: CDR1 SGHRS, CDR2 YFSETQ. The DNA of the CDR3 is TGCGCCAGCAGCTTGGGGCTAGCTAATGAAAAACTGTTTTTT. Its protein is CASSLGLANEKLFF.